The clone carrying this T cell receptor (beta chain) was observed a handful of times. These data come from a study of T cell responses to AZD1222 COVID-19 vaccine. Germline loops: CDR1 SGHTS, CDR2 YDEGEE. V lost 4 bases to trimming and J lost 0 bases, with 8 bases between them. The CDR3 covers 13 residues. Assay used: immunoSEQ multiplex PCR; TCRdb lists only in-frame clones, some missing. The sample records about 120,000 clones, 87% being singletons. The specimen comprised peripheral blood, sampled on day 0 of AZD1222 vaccination. The clonotype was recovered from an adult in good health. J is TRBJ2-7 and V is TRBV5-8, with D possibly being TRBD1 (6 bases). CDR3 coding DNA: TGTGCCAGCAGCACGGACAGCTCCTACGAGCAGTACTTC. Amino acid sequence: CASSTDSSYEQYF.